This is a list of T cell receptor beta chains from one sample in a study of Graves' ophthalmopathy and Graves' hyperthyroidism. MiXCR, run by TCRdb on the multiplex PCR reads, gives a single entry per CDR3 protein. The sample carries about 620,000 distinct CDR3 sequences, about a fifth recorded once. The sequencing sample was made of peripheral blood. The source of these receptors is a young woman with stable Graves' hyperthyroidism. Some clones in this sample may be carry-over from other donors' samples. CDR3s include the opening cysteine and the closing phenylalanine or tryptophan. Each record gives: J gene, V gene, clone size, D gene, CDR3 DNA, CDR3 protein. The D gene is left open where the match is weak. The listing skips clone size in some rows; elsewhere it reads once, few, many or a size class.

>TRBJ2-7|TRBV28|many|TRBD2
TGTGCCAGCAGTAACGGGGGGGGTACTGGCTCCTACGAGCAGTACTTC
CASSNGGGTGSYEQYF
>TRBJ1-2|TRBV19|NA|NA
TGTGCCAGTAGTCCGTACGGATTTAACTATGGCTACACCTTC
CASSPYGFNYGYTF
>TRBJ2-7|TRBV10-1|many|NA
TGCGCCAGCAGTGAAGGATCACCCGCAACTAATGAGCAGTACTTC
CASSEGSPATNEQYF
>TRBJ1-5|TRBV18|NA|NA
TGTGCCAGCTCACCACCCGGCCAGCCGGGGCAGCCCCAGCATTTT
CASSPPGQPGQPQHF
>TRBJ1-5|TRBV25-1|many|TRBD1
TGTGCCAGCAGTGAGGGGACAGGGGATCAGCCCCAGCATTTT
CASSEGTGDQPQHF
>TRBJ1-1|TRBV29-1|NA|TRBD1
TGCAGCGTTGGGCCGGGACAGGGTGGGGCTGAAGCTTTCTTT
CSVGPGQGGAEAFF
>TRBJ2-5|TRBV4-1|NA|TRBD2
TGCGCCAGCAGCCACGGCGGGAGGAGTCCCCAAGAGACCCAGTACTTC
CASSHGGRSPQETQYF
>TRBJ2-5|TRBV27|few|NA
TGTGCCAGCAGTAAACTGAGGGGGATTGGGCAAGAGACCCAGTACTTC
CASSKLRGIGQETQYF
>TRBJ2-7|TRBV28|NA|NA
TGTGCCACCTCCTTCGAACACAGGGCTGGCGAGCAGTACTTC
CATSFEHRAGEQYF
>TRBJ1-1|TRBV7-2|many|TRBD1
TGTGCCAGCAGCATCAACAGGGGGCGAAACACTGAAGCTTTCTTT
CASSINRGRNTEAFF
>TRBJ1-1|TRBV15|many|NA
TGTGCCACCAGCAGAGACATAGGCAAGAACACTGAAGCTTTCTTT
CATSRDIGKNTEAFF
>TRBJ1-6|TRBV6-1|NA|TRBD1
TGTGCCAGCAGACAGGGGGCCTCCTATAATTCACCCCTCCACTTT
CASRQGASYNSPLHF
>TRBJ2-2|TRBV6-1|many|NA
TGTGCCAGCAGTCAAACCACCGGGGAGCTGTTTTTT
CASSQTTGELFF
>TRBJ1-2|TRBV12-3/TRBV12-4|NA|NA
TGTGCCAGCAGTGCCCTAGGGCTAGGGACGAGCGGCTACACCTTC
CASSALGLGTSGYTF
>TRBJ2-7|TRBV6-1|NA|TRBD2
TGTGCCAGCAGGGCAGGGGACCTAGCGGGACTCTACGAGCAGTACTTC
CASRAGDLAGLYEQYF
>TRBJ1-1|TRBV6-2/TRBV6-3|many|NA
TGTGCCAGCAGTTCCCCCAGGGTGGTAACTGAAGCTTTCTTT
CASSSPRVVTEAFF
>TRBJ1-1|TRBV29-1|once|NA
TGCAGCGTTGAAAGGGCGGAAAGGGGAGCTTTCTTT
CSVERAERGAFF
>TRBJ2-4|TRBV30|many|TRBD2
TGTGCCTGGAGTAGCGGGGGGCCAAAAAACATTCAGTACTTC
CAWSSGGPKNIQYF
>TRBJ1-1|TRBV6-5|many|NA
TGTGCCAGCAGTTACTCCTCCCTTAAGGACACTGAAGCTTTCTTT
CASSYSSLKDTEAFF
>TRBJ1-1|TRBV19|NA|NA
TGTGCCAGTACCCAAACAGGGTTGGCTTGGACTGAAGCTTTCTTT
CASTQTGLAWTEAFF
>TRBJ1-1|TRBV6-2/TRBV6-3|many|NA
TGTGCCAGCGGACCCGACAGACTGAACACTGAAGCTTTCTTT
CASGPDRLNTEAFF
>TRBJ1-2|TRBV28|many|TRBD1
TGTGCCAGCAAAGGAGGGGGCGTCTCTCCCTATGGCTACACCTTC
CASKGGGVSPYGYTF
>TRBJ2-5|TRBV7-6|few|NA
TGTGCCAGCAGCTTAGTAACACACCTCGGGGAGACCCAGTACTTC
CASSLVTHLGETQYF
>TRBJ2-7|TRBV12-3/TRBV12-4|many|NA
TGTGCCAGCACCGACGGGGGCGAGCAGTACTTC
CASTDGGEQYF
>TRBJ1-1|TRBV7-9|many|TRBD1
TGTGCCAGCAGCTTATTAGGGGGCCAAACTGAAGCTTTCTTT
CASSLLGGQTEAFF
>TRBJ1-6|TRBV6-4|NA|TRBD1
TGTGCCAGCAGTGACTCAACAGGGGGTTCACCCCTCCACTTT
CASSDSTGGSPLHF
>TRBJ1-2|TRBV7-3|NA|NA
TGTGCCAGCAGCTTAACGAACAGCTATGGCTACACCTTC
CASSLTNSYGYTF
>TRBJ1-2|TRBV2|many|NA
TGTGCCAGCAGAGGGGATAACTATGGCTACACCTTC
CASRGDNYGYTF
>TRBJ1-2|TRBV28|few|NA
TGTGCCAGCAGTGCGCCTGGAACCTATGGCTACACCTTC
CASSAPGTYGYTF
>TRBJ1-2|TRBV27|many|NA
TGTGCCAGCAGTTTGTCCGGTGCCAGTGGGTATGGCTACACCTTC
CASSLSGASGYGYTF
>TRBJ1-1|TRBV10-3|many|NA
TGTGCCATCAGGGTAAACACTGAAGCTTTCTTT
CAIRVNTEAFF
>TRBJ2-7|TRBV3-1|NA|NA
TGTGCCAGCAGCCAAGATCAGTGGTCCTACGAGCAGTACTTC
CASSQDQWSYEQYF
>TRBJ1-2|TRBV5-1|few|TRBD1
TGCGCCAGCAGCACGACAGGGGCGGATAACTATGGCTACACCTTC
CASSTTGADNYGYTF
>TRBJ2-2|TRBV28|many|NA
TGTGCCAGCACCGACCCGAGGGGGGAGGCGATGACCGGGGAGCTGTTTTTT
CASTDPRGEAMTGELFF
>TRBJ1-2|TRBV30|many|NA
TGTGCCTGGAGTGGACGACAGATAAGCTACACCTTC
CAWSGRQISYTF
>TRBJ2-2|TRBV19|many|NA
TGTGCCAGTAGTATGTCTAGATCCGGGGAGCTGTTTTTT
CASSMSRSGELFF
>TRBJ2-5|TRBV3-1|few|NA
TGTGCCAGCAGCACGGACGGGGAGACCCAGTACTTC
CASSTDGETQYF
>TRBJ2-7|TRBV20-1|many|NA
TGCAGTGCTAGTTTTCCCAAAATAAGCTACGAGCAGTACTTC
CSASFPKISYEQYF
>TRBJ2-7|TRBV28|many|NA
TGTGCCAGCAGTGGCCCCGCAGGGGTCTACGAGCAGTACTTC
CASSGPAGVYEQYF
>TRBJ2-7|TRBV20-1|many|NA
TGCAGTGCTAGAGGACCCTACGAGCAGTACTTC
CSARGPYEQYF
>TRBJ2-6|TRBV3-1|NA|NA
TGTGCCAGCAGCCAGAACAGGGCTGGGGCCAACGTCCTGACTTTC
CASSQNRAGANVLTF
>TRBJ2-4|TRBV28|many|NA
TGTGCCAGCAGTCCCTTCCCCTCGGTCACTCAGTACTTC
CASSPFPSVTQYF
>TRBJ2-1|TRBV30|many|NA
TGTGCCTGGGGCCACATTGTTTATGAGCAGTTCTTC
CAWGHIVYEQFF
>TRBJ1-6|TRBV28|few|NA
TGTGCCAGCAGGTTGGACGGGAGCTCCTATAATTCACCCCTCCACTTT
CASRLDGSSYNSPLHF
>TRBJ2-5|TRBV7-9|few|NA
TGTGCCAGCAGCCCGAGATGGGGGGGGCCGGGAGAGACCCAGTACTTC
CASSPRWGGPGETQYF
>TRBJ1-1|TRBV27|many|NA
TGTGCCAGCAGCGGCCAACCCCCAAGGAACACTGAAGCTTTCTTT
CASSGQPPRNTEAFF
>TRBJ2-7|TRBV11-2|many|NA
TGTGCCAGCAGCCCGCGGACCTCCCGAGGTGTTGTCTACGAGCAGTACTTC
CASSPRTSRGVVYEQYF
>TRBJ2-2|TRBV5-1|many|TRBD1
TGCGCCAGCAGCTGGGGGACAGGGAGCACCGGGGAGCTGTTTTTT
CASSWGTGSTGELFF
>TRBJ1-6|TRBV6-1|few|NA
TGTGCCAGCAGTCCTGGCCGTGGTTCACCCCTCCACTTT
CASSPGRGSPLHF
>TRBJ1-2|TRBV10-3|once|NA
TGTGCCATCAGCACTCCGGACAGATCCTATGGCTACACCTTC
CAISTPDRSYGYTF
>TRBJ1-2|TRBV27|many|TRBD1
TGTGCCAGCAGGGACAGGGGGCTTTGGAGCTATGGCTACACCTTC
CASRDRGLWSYGYTF
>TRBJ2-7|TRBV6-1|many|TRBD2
TGTGCCAGCAGTCGCGGGACTAGCGGGGACTACGAGCAGTACTTC
CASSRGTSGDYEQYF
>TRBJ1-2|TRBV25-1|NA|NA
TGTGCCAGCCAAGGGACTCGGTCTACTATCTCTGGCTACACCTTC
CASQGTRSTISGYTF